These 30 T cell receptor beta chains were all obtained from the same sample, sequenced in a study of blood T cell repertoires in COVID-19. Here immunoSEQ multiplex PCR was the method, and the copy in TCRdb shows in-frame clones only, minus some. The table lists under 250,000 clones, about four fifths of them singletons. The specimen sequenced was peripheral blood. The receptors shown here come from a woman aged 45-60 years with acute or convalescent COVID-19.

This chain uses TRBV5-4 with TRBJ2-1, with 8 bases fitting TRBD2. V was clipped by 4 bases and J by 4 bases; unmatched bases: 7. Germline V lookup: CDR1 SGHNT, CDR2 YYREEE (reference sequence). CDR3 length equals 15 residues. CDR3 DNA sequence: TGTGCCAGCAGCCCCAGGGAGCGGGGGTACAATGAGCAGTTCTTC. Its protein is CASSPRERGYNEQFF. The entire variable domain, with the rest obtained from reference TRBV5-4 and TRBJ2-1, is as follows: ETGVTQSPTHLIKTRGQQVTLRCSSQSGHNTVSWYQQALGQGPQFIFQYYREEENGRGNFPPRFSGLQFPNYSSELNVNALELDDSALYLCASSPRERGYNEQFFGPGTRLTVL.

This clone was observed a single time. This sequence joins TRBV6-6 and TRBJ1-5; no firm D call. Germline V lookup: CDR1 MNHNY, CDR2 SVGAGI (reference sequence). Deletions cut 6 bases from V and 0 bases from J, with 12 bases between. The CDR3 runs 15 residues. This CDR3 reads CASSEDIYSNQPQHF. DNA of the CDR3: TGTGCCAGCAGCGAGGATATCTATAGCAATCAGCCCCAGCATTTT.

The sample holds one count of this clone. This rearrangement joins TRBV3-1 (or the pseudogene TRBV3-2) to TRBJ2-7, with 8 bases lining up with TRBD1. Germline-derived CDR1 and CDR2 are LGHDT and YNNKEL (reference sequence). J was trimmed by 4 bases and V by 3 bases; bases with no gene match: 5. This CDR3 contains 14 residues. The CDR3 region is CASSQWDRPYEQYF. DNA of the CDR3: TGTGCCAGCAGCCAGTGGGACAGGCCATACGAGCAGTACTTC.

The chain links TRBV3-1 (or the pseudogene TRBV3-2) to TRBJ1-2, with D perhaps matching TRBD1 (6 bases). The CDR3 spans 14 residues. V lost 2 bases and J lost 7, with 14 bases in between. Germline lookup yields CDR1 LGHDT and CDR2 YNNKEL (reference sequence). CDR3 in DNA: TGTGCCAGCAGCCAAAATACAGGGCGTACTGGCTACACCTTC. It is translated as CASSQNTGRTGYTF.

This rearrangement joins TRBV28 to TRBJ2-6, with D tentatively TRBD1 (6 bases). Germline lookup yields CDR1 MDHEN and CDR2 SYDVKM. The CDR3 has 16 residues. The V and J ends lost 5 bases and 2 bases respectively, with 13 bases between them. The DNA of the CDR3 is TGTGCCAGCAGTCCATATACAGGGACTGGGGCCAACGTCCTGACTTTC. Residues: CASSPYTGTGANVLTF.

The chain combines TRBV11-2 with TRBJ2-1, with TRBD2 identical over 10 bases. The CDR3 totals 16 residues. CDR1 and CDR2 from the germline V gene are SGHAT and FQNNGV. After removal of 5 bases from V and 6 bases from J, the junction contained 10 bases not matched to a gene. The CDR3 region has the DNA TGTGCCAGCAGCCCCCTTAGGCTAGCGGGAGTCAATGAGCAGTTCTTC. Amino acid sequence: CASSPLRLAGVNEQFF.

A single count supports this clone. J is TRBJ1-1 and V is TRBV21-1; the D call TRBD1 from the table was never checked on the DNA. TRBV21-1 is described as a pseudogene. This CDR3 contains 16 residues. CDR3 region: CASIRPPPTASTEAFF. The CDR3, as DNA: TGTGCCAGCATCCGACCCCCACCGACAGCCTCCACTGAAGCTTTCTTT.

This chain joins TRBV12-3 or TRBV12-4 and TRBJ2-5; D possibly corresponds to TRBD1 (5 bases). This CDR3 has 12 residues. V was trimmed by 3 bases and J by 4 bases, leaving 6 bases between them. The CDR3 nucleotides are TGTGCCAGCAGTTTTAGGGGAGAGACCCAGTACTTC. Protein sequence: CASSFRGETQYF.

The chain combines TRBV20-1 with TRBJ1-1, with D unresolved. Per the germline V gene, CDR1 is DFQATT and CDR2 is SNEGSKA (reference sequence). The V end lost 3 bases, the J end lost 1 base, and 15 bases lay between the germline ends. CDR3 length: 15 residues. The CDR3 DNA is TGCAGTGCTAGTTCGTTGTTGCTTAGGAACACTGAAGCTTTCTTT. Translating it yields CSASSLLLRNTEAFF.

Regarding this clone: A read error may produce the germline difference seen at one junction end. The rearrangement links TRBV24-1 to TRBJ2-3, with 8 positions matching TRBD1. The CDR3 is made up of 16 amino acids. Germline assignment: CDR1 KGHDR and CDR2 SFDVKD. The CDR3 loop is CATSDSGTGRTDTQYF. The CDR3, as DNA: TGTGCCACCAGCGATTCGGGGACAGGTCGGACAGATACGCAGTATTTT.

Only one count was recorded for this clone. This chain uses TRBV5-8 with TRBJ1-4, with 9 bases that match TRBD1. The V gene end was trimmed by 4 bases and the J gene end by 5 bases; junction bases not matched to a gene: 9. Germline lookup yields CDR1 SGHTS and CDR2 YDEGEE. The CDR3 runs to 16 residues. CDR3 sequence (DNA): TGTGCCAGCAGCGGGACCGGGACAGGGTACAATGAAAAACTGTTTTTT. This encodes CASSGTGTGYNEKLFF.

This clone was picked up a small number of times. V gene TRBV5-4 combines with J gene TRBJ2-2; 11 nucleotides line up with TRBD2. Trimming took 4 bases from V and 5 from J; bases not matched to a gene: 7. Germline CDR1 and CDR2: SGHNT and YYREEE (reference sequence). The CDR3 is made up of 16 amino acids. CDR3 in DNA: TGTGCCAGCAGCCTCCAACTAGCGGGAGTAACCGGGGAGCTGTTTTTT. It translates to CASSLQLAGVTGELFF.

CDR3 sequence: CASSLVQGSYNEQFF. CDR3 bases: TGCGCCAGCAGCTTGGTTCAGGGATCCTACAATGAGCAGTTCTTC. This chain uses TRBV5-1 with TRBJ2-1, with a tentative D call TRBD1 (5 bases). Germline lookup yields CDR1 SGHRS and CDR2 YFSETQ. The CDR3 has 15 residues. The V gene lost 0 bases and the J gene lost 1 base, with 8 bases spanning the gap.

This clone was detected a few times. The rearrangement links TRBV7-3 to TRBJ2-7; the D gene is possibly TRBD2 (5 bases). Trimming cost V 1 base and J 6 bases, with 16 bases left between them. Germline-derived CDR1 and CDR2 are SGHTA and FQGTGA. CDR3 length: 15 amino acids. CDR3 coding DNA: TGTGCCAGCAGCTTAATAGGCGGGCCTAGCTCCGAGCAGTACTTC. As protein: CASSLIGGPSSEQYF.

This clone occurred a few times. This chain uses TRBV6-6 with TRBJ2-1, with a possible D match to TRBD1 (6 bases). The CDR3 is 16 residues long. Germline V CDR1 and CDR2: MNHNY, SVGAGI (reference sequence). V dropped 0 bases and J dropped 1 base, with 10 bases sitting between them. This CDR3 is CASSYSTRGSYNEQFF. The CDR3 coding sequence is TGTGCCAGCAGTTACTCAACCAGGGGTTCCTACAATGAGCAGTTCTTC.

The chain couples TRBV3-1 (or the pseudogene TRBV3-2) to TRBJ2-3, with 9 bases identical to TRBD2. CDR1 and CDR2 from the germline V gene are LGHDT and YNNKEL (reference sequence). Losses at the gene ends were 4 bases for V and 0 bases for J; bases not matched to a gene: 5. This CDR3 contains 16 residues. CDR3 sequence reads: CASSLASGTSTDTQYF. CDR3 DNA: TGTGCCAGCAGCCTGGCTAGCGGGACGAGCACAGATACGCAGTATTTT.

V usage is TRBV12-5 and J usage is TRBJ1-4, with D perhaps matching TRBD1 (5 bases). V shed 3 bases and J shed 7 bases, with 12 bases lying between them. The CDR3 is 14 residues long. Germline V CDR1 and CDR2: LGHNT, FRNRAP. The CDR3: CASGLGGDGEKLFF. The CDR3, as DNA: TGTGCTAGTGGTTTAGGAGGGGATGGTGAAAAACTGTTTTTT.

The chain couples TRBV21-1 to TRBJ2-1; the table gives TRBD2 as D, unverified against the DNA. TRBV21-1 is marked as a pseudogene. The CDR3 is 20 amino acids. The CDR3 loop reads CASSKVRGLAGEIFYNEQFF. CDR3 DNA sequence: TGTGCCAGCAGCAAAGTGCGGGGACTAGCGGGAGAGATTTTCTACAATGAGCAGTTCTTC.

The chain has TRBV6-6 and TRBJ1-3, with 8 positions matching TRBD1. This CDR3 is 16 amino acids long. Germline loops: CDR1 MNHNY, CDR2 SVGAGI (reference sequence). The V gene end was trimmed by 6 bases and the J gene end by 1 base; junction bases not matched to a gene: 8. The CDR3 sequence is CASSPPQGVSGNTIYF. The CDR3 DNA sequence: TGTGCCAGCAGCCCTCCACAGGGGGTGTCTGGAAACACCATATATTTT.

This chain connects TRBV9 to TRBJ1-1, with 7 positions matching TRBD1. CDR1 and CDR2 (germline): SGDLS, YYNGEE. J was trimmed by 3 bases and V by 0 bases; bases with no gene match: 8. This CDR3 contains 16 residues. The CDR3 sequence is CASSVAPTGTYTEAFF. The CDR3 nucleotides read TGTGCCAGCAGCGTAGCCCCGACAGGGACATACACTGAAGCTTTCTTT.

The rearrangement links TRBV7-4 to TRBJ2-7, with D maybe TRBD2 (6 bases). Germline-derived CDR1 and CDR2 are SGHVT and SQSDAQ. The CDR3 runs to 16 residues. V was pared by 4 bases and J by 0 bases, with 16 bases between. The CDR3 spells CASSWFGGWSSYEQYF. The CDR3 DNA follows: TGTGCCAGCAGCTGGTTCGGGGGATGGAGCTCCTACGAGCAGTACTTC. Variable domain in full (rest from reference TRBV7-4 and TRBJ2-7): GAGVSQSPRYKVAKRGRDVALRCDSISGHVTLYWYRQTLGQGSEVLTYSQSDAQRDKSGRPSGRFSAERPERSVSTLKIQRTEQGDSAVYLCASSWFGGWSSYEQYFGPGTRLTVT.

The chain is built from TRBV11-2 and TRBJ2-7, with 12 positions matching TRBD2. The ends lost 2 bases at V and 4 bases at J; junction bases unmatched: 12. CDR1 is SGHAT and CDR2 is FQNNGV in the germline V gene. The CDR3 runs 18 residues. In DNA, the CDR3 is TGTGCCAGCAGCTTAACTAATCGACTAGCGGGAGTAGGGTACGAGCAGTACTTC. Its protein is CASSLTNRLAGVGYEQYF.

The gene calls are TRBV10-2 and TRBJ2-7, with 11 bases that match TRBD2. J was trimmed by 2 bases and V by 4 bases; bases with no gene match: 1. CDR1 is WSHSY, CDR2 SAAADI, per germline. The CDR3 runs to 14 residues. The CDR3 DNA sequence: TGCGCCAGCAGTGCGGGACTAGCGGCCTACGAGCAGTACTTC. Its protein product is CASSAGLAAYEQYF.

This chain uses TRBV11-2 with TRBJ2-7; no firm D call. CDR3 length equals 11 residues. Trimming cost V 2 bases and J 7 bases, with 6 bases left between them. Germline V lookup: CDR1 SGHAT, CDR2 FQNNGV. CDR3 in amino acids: CASSLPGEQYF. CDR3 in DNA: TGTGCCAGCAGCTTACCCGGTGAGCAGTACTTC.

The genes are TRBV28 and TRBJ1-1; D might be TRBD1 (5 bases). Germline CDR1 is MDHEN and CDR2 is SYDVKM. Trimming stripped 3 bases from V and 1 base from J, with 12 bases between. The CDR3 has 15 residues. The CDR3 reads CASSFGAGWNTEAFF. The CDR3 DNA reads TGTGCCAGCAGTTTTGGGGCGGGATGGAACACTGAAGCTTTCTTT. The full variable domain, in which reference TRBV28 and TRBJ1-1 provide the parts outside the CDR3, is DVKVTQSSRYLVKRTGEKVFLECVQDMDHENMFWYRQDPGLGLRLIYFSYDVKMKEKGDIPEGYSVSREKKERFSLILESASTNQTSMYLCASSFGAGWNTEAFFGQGTRLTVV.

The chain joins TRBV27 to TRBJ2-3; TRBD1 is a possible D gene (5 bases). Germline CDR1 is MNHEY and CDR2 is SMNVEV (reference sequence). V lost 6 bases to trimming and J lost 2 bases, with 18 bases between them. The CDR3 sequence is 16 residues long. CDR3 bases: TGTGCCAGCAGCACCCGCCACAGGTTTGACACAGATACGCAGTATTTT. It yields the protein CASSTRHRFDTDTQYF.

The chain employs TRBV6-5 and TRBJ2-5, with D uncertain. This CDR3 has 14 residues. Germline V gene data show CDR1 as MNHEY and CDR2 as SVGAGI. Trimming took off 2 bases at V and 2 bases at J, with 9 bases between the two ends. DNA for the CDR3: TGTGCCAGCAGTTACATTGTCAATCAAGAGACCCAGTACTTC. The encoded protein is CASSYIVNQETQYF.

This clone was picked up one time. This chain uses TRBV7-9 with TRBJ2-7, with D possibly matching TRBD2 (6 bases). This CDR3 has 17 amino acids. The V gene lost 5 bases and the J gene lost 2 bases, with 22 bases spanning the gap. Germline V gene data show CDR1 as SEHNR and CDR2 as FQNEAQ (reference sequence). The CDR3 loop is CASSHLKGGTGPYEQYF. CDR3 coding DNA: TGTGCCAGCAGCCATCTTAAGGGCGGGACGGGCCCCTACGAGCAGTACTTC.

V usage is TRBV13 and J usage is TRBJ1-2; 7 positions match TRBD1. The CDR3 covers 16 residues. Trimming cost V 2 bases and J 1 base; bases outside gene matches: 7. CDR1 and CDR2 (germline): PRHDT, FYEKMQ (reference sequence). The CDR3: CASSLKLWDSNYGYTF. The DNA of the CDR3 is TGTGCCAGCAGCTTAAAGTTATGGGACAGTAACTATGGCTACACCTTC.

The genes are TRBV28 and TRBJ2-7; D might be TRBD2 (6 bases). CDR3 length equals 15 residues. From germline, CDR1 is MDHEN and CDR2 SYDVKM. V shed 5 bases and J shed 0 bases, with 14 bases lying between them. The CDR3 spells CASSLLAEYSYEQYF. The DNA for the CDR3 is TGTGCCAGCAGTCTATTAGCGGAATACTCCTACGAGCAGTACTTC.